These 5 T cell receptor beta chains share one sample of origin, sequenced in a study of early T cells in non-severe SARS-CoV-2 infection. TCRdb re-analysed the 5' RACE reads in MiXCR, keeping a single row per CDR3 protein. The data hold 30,000 to 35,000 distinct CDR3 sequences, with roughly 4.2% observed a single time. The sequenced material came from whole blood. These receptors were obtained from an adult who was a healthcare worker with PCR-confirmed SARS-CoV-2 infection or an uninfected control (not recorded which).

This clonotype was seen many times. The chain links TRBV20-1 to TRBJ1-6, with a tentative D call TRBD1 (6 bases). CDR1 and CDR2 (germline): DFQATT, SNEGSKA (reference sequence). The CDR3 is 15 amino acids. V was shortened by 4 bases and J by 7 bases, with 17 bases between the two germline ends. CDR3 in amino acids: CSANDRRFVNSPLHF. CDR3 coding DNA: TGCAGTGCTAATGACAGGCGATTCGTGAATTCACCCCTCCACTTT.

The chain joins TRBV18 to TRBJ2-7; 9 bases fit TRBD1. Germline CDR1 is KGHSH and CDR2 is LQKENI. The CDR3 is 16 residues long. V dropped 0 bases and J dropped 4; count of bases not matched to a gene: 7. This chain's CDR3 is CASSPPIGTGRYEQYF. CDR3 in DNA: TGTGCCAGCTCACCACCGATTGGGACAGGGAGGTACGAGCAGTACTTC.

This clonotype was seen many times. The chain employs TRBV9 and TRBJ2-1; D may be TRBD1 (5 bases). CDR3 length equals 15 residues. CDR1 is SGDLS and CDR2 is YYNGEE in the germline V gene. The V gene lost 4 bases and the J gene lost 4 bases, with 15 bases spanning the gap. The CDR3 here is CASSPEGAVYNEQFF. As DNA, the CDR3 is TGTGCCAGCAGCCCCGAAGGGGCAGTTTACAATGAGCAGTTCTTC.

This clonotype was seen a few times. V usage is TRBV6-5 and J usage is TRBJ2-7; 8 bases are a match to TRBD1. The J segment lost 6 bases and the V segment lost 7 bases, leaving 8 bases of the junction unmatched. The CDR3 loop spans 13 amino acids. In germline, CDR1 is MNHEY, CDR2 SVGAGI. The CDR3 region has the DNA TGTGCCAGCACCGAAGGCGACAGGGGCGAGCAGTACTTC. Amino acids: CASTEGDRGEQYF.

This clonotype was picked up many times. This chain uses TRBV7-9 with TRBJ2-6, with 8 bases fitting TRBD1. Germline V gene data show CDR1 as SEHNR and CDR2 as FQNEAQ (reference sequence). The V gene end was trimmed by 7 bases and the J gene end by 4 bases; junction bases not matched to a gene: 12. The CDR3 is 17 residues long. CDR3 coding DNA: TGTGCCAGCACCCCAGGGGGCGAGGGCTTAGGGGCCAACGTCCTGACTTTC. Amino acid sequence: CASTPGGEGLGANVLTF.